Listed below are T cell receptor beta chains from one sample, sequenced in a study of control samples from healthy donors and cancer patients. Generated by immunoSEQ multiplex PCR, the TCRdb table keeps only in-frame clones and is missing some. The table shows roughly 99,000 clones, with roughly 86% occurring only once. Sequenced input: blood. The receptors come from a man in his 60s in good health. The conserved cysteine and the conserved F or W are not part of the CDR3 here. Each record gives: V gene, J gene, CDR3 protein.

TRBV19,TRBJ1-1,ASSISGQGLTEAF
TRBV10-3,TRBJ1-6,AISESGRHPAGNSPLH
TRBV5-1,TRBJ1-1,ASSFTATMNTEAF
TRBV5-5,TRBJ1-4,ASSLGGGNEKLF
TRBV7-3,TRBJ1-2,ASSLAGLDGYT
TRBV3-1/TRBV3-2,TRBJ2-3,ASSHGGTQY
TRBV5-1,TRBJ1-4,ASSLAGVATNEKLF
TRBV21-1,TRBJ1-2,ASSKKKGQGDGYT
TRBV7-9,TRBJ1-4,ASSSQGSGREKLF
TRBV6-5,TRBJ2-2,ASATGSDTGELF
TRBV13,TRBJ1-3,ASSSRGPGNTIY
TRBV28,TRBJ1-5,ASSLLNQPQH
TRBV4-1,TRBJ1-5,ASSQEWTGINGNQPQH
TRBV19,TRBJ2-5,ASNPQGSGETQY
TRBV5-1,TRBJ2-1,ASSLGQLNNEQF
TRBV15,TRBJ1-1,ATSREIGGAF
TRBV21-1,TRBJ2-7,ASSLDRVYEQY
TRBV6-6,TRBJ1-5,ASSFTGYGNQPQH
TRBV7-7,TRBJ2-1,ASSSGASGGHNEQF
TRBV6-4,TRBJ2-7,ASSRDRGGSEQY
TRBV18,TRBJ2-7,ASSPLRTGEGEQY
TRBV7-3,TRBJ2-3,ASGLGGDTQY
TRBV5-5,TRBJ2-1,ASSLESGSSYNEQF
TRBV29-1,TRBJ1-3,SVAAEVGNTIY
TRBV5-1,TRBJ2-5,ASSLEGATGQETQY
TRBV6-2/TRBV6-3,TRBJ2-3,ASSPRHVGGGLGTDTQY
TRBV28,TRBJ2-7,ASSLVGTGRYEQY
TRBV5-4,TRBJ2-1,ASSLGTSGLNEQF
TRBV10-3,TRBJ1-4,AIRPDRGDEKLF
TRBV24-1,TRBJ2-1,ATGHGPYNEQF
TRBV19,TRBJ2-5,ASLAGGPSEETQY
TRBV10-2,TRBJ1-2,ASSYRDLNYGYT
TRBV5-1,TRBJ2-3,ASSFKGSSTDTQY